These T cell receptor beta chains were read from a single sample in a study of cytomegalovirus exposure and HLA in healthy donors. Sequencing used immunoSEQ multiplex PCR; TCRdb keeps in-frame clones, though not all of them. The table has about 160,000 clones, more than 65% seen once; the top ten hold over 1%. Specimen: PBMCs. All receptors derive from a woman in her forties or fifties in good health and CMV-seronegative. CDR3s include the opening cysteine and the closing phenylalanine or tryptophan. The D gene is left open where the match is weak. Not all rows give a size; the values are once, few, many and, for expanded clones, a class.

>.|TRBV28|.|TRBJ1-1|13
CASSHLGGTEAFF
TGTGCCAGCAGTCACCTGGGGGGAACTGAAGCTTTCTTT
>.|TRBV10-3|.|TRBJ2-6|16
CAISDRQGTGANVLTF
TGTGCCATCAGTGACCGGCAGGGGACCGGGGCCAACGTCCTGACTTTC
>once|TRBV28|.|TRBJ1-6|13
CASSSGINSPLHF
TGTGCCAGCAGTTCAGGGATAAATTCACCCCTCCACTTT
>once|TRBV5-6|.|TRBJ2-7|16
CASSLENSWRIYEQYF
TGTGCCAGCAGCTTGGAGAACAGCTGGAGGATCTACGAGCAGTACTTC
>.|TRBV5-4|TRBD1|TRBJ2-3|15
CASSLPGQSTDTQYF
TGTGCCAGCAGCTTACCGGGACAGAGCACAGATACGCAGTATTTT
>.|TRBV5-1|.|TRBJ2-2|17
CASSTLGPETNTGELFF
TGCGCCAGCAGCACATTGGGGCCAGAGACGAACACCGGGGAGCTGTTTTTT
>.|TRBV19|.|TRBJ2-2|16
CASSIEGAPRTGELFF
TGTGCCAGTAGTATTGAAGGGGCCCCCCGCACCGGGGAGCTGTTTTTT
>.|TRBV5-6|TRBD2|TRBJ2-3|16
CASSLEPAGGGDTQYF
TGTGCCAGCAGCTTGGAGCCGGCGGGAGGCGGAGATACGCAGTATTTT
>.|TRBV11-2|.|TRBJ1-1|13
CASSLVQGFEAFF
TGTGCCAGCAGCTTAGTGCAGGGTTTTGAAGCTTTCTTT
>.|TRBV10-3|.|TRBJ1-1|13
CAGQTVPNTEAFF
TGTGCCGGCCAGACAGTACCGAACACTGAAGCTTTCTTT
>.|TRBV19|.|TRBJ1-4|14
CASSWRERGEKLFF
TGTGCCAGTAGTTGGAGGGAGAGGGGAGAAAAACTGTTTTTT
>.|TRBV7-2|TRBD1|TRBJ1-1|13
CASRQGYGTEAFF
TGTGCCAGCAGACAGGGGTATGGCACTGAAGCTTTCTTT
>few|TRBV28|.|TRBJ2-3|14
CASSPAWSTDTQYF
TGTGCCAGCAGTCCCGCGTGGAGCACAGATACGCAGTATTTT
>few|TRBV7-9|.|TRBJ2-7|11
CASSFQWEQYF
TGTGCCAGCAGCTTCCAGTGGGAGCAGTACTTC
>few|TRBV19|TRBD2|TRBJ2-3|16
CASSFFSGSTTDTQYF
TGTGCCAGTAGTTTCTTTAGCGGGAGTACCACAGATACGCAGTATTTT
>.|TRBV19|.|TRBJ2-3|14
CASTQSSGTDTQYF
TGTGCCAGTACTCAGTCTAGCGGCACAGATACGCAGTATTTT
>once|TRBV27|.|TRBJ2-6|15
CASSLYFTGANVLTF
TGTGCCAGCAGTTTATACTTCACTGGGGCCAACGTCCTGACTTTC
>.|TRBV5-8|TRBD1|TRBJ1-5|17
CASSPGGDRHSNQPQHF
TGTGCCAGCAGCCCCGGTGGGGACAGACATAGCAATCAGCCCCAGCATTTT
>.|TRBV29-1|.|TRBJ1-4|13
CSAMTGGDEKLFF
TGCAGCGCCATGACGGGAGGGGATGAAAAACTGTTTTTT
>.|TRBV19|TRBD2|TRBJ2-6|16
CASQRGGSLGANVLTF
TGTGCCAGCCAGCGGGGGGGCTCTTTGGGGGCCAACGTCCTGACTTTC
>.|TRBV10-2|TRBD1|TRBJ2-3|13
CASSLQGADTQYF
TGCGCCAGCAGCCTACAGGGGGCAGATACGCAGTATTTT
>.|TRBV10-1|TRBD1|TRBJ2-7|17
CASKAKEPGQVSYEQYF
TGCGCCAGCAAAGCCAAGGAACCGGGACAGGTCTCCTACGAGCAGTACTTC
>.|TRBV19|.|TRBJ2-7|14
CASSQRTGTYEQYF
TGTGCCAGTAGTCAGCGGACCGGCACCTACGAGCAGTACTTC
>.|TRBV5-4|.|TRBJ2-7|15
CASSLARAIAYEQYF
TGTGCCAGCAGCTTAGCCAGGGCGATCGCCTACGAGCAGTACTTC
>.|TRBV29-1|.|TRBJ1-3|11
CSVVGGNTIYF
TGCAGCGTTGTCGGGGGAAACACCATATATTTT
>.|TRBV18|.|TRBJ1-4|15
CASSPQWGEVEKLFF
TGTGCCAGCTCACCACAGTGGGGCGAGGTTGAAAAACTGTTTTTT
>once|TRBV14|.|TRBJ1-2|15
CASSPLGQPQWGYTF
TGTGCCAGCAGCCCCCTCGGACAGCCTCAGTGGGGCTACACCTTC
>once|TRBV15|TRBD1|TRBJ2-3|15
CATSKRNRGADTQYF
TGTGCCACCAGCAAAAGGAACAGGGGAGCAGATACGCAGTATTTT
>once|TRBV28|.|TRBJ2-7|13
CASSLLQSYEQYF
TGTGCCAGCAGTTTATTACAGTCCTACGAGCAGTACTTC
>.|TRBV14|TRBD1|TRBJ2-5|16
CASSQAQAGGGETQYF
TGTGCCAGCAGCCAAGCTCAGGCAGGGGGCGGAGAGACCCAGTACTTC
>.|TRBV7-6|.|TRBJ2-7|15
CASSPGTPLPYEQYF
TGTGCCAGCAGCCCTGGGACTCCTCTACCCTACGAGCAGTACTTC
>.|TRBV29-1|TRBD2|TRBJ2-7|13
CSVASGRGYEQYF
TGCAGCGTTGCAAGCGGGAGGGGCTACGAGCAGTACTTC
>.|TRBV28|TRBD1|TRBJ2-7|15
CASSSPGTGGYEQYF
TGTGCCAGCAGTTCACCCGGGACAGGGGGGTACGAGCAGTACTTC
>.|TRBV9|.|TRBJ2-1|16
CASSSGTSSSSDEQFF
TGTGCCAGCAGCTCCGGAACCTCATCTAGCTCCGATGAGCAGTTCTTC
>once|TRBV7-2|TRBD1|TRBJ2-3|16
CASSYRPGTGKGAQYF
TGTGCCAGCAGCTATCGACCCGGGACAGGGAAAGGGGCGCAGTATTTT
>.|TRBV28|TRBD1|TRBJ2-6|18
CASSQPTGGRSGANVLTF
TGTGCCAGCAGTCAACCTACAGGGGGCCGCTCTGGGGCCAACGTCCTGACTTTC
>few|TRBV11-3|TRBD1|TRBJ1-3|16
CASSLQGAVSGNTIYF
TGTGCCAGCAGCTTACAGGGGGCAGTAAGTGGAAACACCATATATTTT
>.|TRBV25-1|.|TRBJ2-7|13
CASSPGYGYEQYF
TGTGCCAGCAGTCCAGGGTACGGCTACGAGCAGTACTTC
>.|TRBV7-2|TRBD1|TRBJ2-1|14
CASSPRTGGGEQFF
TGTGCCAGCAGCCCTCGGACAGGCGGCGGGGAGCAGTTCTTC
>.|TRBV5-1|.|TRBJ2-3|12
CASTHGGDTQYF
TGCGCCAGCACCCACGGTGGTGATACGCAGTATTTT
>.|TRBV16|TRBD1|TRBJ1-4|15
CASSQSTGFYEKLFF
TGTGCCAGCAGCCAGTCGACAGGGTTCTACGAAAAACTGTTTTTT
>.|TRBV19|.|TRBJ2-3|14
CASKIWGSTDTQYF
TGTGCCAGCAAGATTTGGGGCTCCACAGATACGCAGTATTTT
>.|TRBV7-9|.|TRBJ1-2|15
CASSLARSTNYGYTF
TGTGCCAGCAGCTTAGCGCGGTCTACTAACTATGGCTACACCTTC
>.|TRBV6-1|.|TRBJ1-2|12
CASSRGLYGYTF
TGTGCCAGCAGTCGCGGACTCTATGGCTACACCTTC
>.|TRBV5-1|.|TRBJ2-7|15
CASSLEGGLAYEQYF
TGCGCCAGCAGCTTGGAGGGGGGGCTAGCCTACGAGCAGTACTTC
>.|TRBV5-4|.|TRBJ1-1|11
CASSLDTKAFF
TGTGCCAGCAGCTTAGATACAAAAGCTTTCTTT
>.|TRBV5-1|.|TRBJ1-5|14
CASGEGRENQPQHF
TGCGCCAGCGGTGAGGGAAGGGAGAATCAGCCCCAGCATTTT
>.|TRBV5-1|TRBD1|TRBJ1-1|15
CASSTVPGQGTEAFF
TGCGCCAGCAGCACTGTCCCGGGACAGGGCACTGAAGCTTTCTTT
>few|TRBV19|TRBD1|TRBJ1-1|14
CASSIGQGYTEAFF
TGTGCCAGTAGTATAGGACAGGGGTACACTGAAGCTTTCTTT
>.|TRBV6-5|TRBD2|TRBJ2-2|16
CASSYIAGGPLRELFF
TGTGCCAGCAGTTACATAGCGGGAGGGCCCTTGAGGGAGCTGTTTTTT